The clone carrying this T cell receptor beta chain was seen only once. The antigen remains undetermined. The record originates from a study of breast tumors, draining lymph nodes, adjacent tissues. General study points: Tumor T cell lymph node origin was a supported hypothesis, not proven.

Axillary draining lymph nodes of breast cancer patients supplied the node samples. TCRdb reanalysed the multiplex PCR reads using MiXCR and keeps one entry per CDR3 protein. Found here are 160,000 or so distinct CDR3 sequences, roughly 35% of them singletons; the top ten hold roughly 3.8%. In germline, CDR1 is SNHLY, CDR2 FYNNEI. CDR3 length: 16 amino acids. V dropped 10 bases and J dropped 4; count of bases not matched to a gene: 8. This chain connects TRBV2 to TRBJ2-6; 12 bases line up with TRBD2. This receptor was taken from a female donor with breast cancer. Some clones in this sample may be carry-over from other donors' samples. Sequencing was carried out using axillary lymph node tissue. CDR3 in amino acids: CATSGGAGIGANVLTF. The DNA of the CDR3 is TGTGCCACTAGCGGGGGGGCAGGGATCGGGGCCAACGTCCTGACTTTC.